By share, the clone carrying this T cell receptor beta chain counts as large. The antigen is unknown. This specimen comes from a study of cytomegalovirus exposure and HLA in healthy donors. Study-level points and caveats: Most of the CMV-associated TCR beta chains (in a later analysis) appeared to be HLA-restricted. A later examination showed that TCR association rates differed by HLA locus, with DRB1 most and HLA-C fewest. Among donors in an Asian-associated ancestry cluster, a later analysis reportedly found fewer N-insertions than the roughly 610-donor mean. Sequencing artifact likely explains a cluster of highly shared sequence variants.

In the PCR, 60 Vbeta and 13 Jbeta primers were used. Produced via immunoSEQ multiplex PCR; TCRdb's table is partial and in-frame only. The sample lists approximately 210,000 clones, 82% occurring once. The sequenced sample was PBMCs. This receptor was taken from a man aged 40-49 years in good health and CMV-seropositive.

The CDR3 sequence is CAWSEGSQEAFF. As DNA, the CDR3 is TGTGCCTGGAGTGAAGGGAGCCAAGAAGCTTTCTTT. The chain is built from TRBV30 and TRBJ1-1; D call uncertain. Germline-derived CDR1 and CDR2 are GTSNPN and SVGIG (reference sequence). This CDR3 is built from 12 residues. The V end was cut by 1 base, the J end by 8 bases, with 11 bases between.